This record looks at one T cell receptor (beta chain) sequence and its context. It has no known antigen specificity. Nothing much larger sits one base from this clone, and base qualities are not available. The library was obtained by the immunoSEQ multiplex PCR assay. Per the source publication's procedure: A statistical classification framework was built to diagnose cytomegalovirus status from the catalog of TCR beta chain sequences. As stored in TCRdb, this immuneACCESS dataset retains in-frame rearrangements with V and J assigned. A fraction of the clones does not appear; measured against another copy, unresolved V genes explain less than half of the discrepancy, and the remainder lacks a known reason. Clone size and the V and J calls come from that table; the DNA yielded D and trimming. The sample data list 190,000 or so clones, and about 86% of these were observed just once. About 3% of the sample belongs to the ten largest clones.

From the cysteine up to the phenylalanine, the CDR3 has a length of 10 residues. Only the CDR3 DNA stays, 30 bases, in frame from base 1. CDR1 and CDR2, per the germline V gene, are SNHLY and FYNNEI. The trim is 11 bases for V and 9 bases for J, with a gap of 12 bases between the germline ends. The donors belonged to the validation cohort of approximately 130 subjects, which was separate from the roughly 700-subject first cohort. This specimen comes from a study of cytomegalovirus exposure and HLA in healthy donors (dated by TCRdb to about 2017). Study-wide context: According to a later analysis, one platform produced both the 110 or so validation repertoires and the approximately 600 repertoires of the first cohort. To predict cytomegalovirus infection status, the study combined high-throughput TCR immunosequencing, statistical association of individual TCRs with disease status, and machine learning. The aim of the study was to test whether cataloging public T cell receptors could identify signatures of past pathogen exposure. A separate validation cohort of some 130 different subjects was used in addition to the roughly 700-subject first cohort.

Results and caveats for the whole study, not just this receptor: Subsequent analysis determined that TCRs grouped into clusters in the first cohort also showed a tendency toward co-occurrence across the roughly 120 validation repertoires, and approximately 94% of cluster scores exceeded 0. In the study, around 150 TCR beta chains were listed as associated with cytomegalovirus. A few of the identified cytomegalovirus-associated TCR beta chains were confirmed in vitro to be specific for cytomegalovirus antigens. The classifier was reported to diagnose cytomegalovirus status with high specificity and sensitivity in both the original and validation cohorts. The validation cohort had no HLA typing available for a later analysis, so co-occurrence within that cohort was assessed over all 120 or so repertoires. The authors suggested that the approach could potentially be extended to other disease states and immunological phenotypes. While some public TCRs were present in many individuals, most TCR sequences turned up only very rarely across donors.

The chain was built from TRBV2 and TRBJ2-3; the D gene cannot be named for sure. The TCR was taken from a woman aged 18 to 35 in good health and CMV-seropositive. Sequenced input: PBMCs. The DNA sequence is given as TGTGCCGGCTCAGGTATGACGCAGTATTTT. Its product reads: CAGSGMTQYF.